The sequence of this T cell receptor beta chain was determined in a study of shared T cell receptors in the human thymus. This clone was picked up one time. From germline, CDR1 is SGHRS and CDR2 YFSETQ. With V trimmed by 4 bases and J by 7 bases, 16 bases remained unmatched. This CDR3 has 16 amino acids. Clones were read by immunoSEQ multiplex PCR, and TCRdb kept only the in-frame ones, dropping some. The sample yields about 710,000 clones, more than 75% seen once. The same sample was also used in a study of human thymus T cells.

This rearrangement joins TRBV5-1 to TRBJ1-2; 7 positions agree with TRBD1. The sample consisted of thymocytes. The clonotype comes from a boy under three years old with a congenital heart defect. CDR3: CASSNKTGSPRRGYTF. The CDR3 DNA sequence: TGCGCCAGCAGCAACAAGACAGGGTCCCCTCGTCGTGGCTACACCTTC.